This TCR beta chain was retrieved from a study of beta chain features in type 1 diabetes. Study observations and caveats: Sequencing from cDNA could over-represent high-TCR-expressing cells. TCRB repertoires of naive, central memory and Treg cells appeared more similar among patients than among healthy donors.

This CDR3 region has 16 residues. With 6 bases clipped from V and 4 bases from J, the junction kept 9 bases outside the gene matches. Sequenced material consisted of expressed TCRB transcripts (all of the isolated RNA was reverse transcribed). Clones were sequenced by immunoSEQ multiplex PCR, and TCRdb holds only the in-frame ones, with some missing. The sample shows around 19,000 clones, about 50% of them seen only once. Notes on this clone: The antigen is unknown.

Stem cell-like memory, regulatory, central memory and naive CD4+ cells were sorted via CD45RO/CCR7/CD25/CD127/CD95/CD27. Sequenced material: stem cell memory CD4+ T cells from blood. The chain is built from TRBV23-1 and TRBJ2-2, with 9 bases that match TRBD2. TRBV23-1 is classed as an ORF, of uncertain function. This sequence originates from a man between 18 and 35 years old in good health. The DNA for the CDR3 is TGCGCCAGCAGCCGTTCTAGCGGGGCCTTCACCGGGGAGCTGTTTTTT. Translating it yields CASSRSSGAFTGELFF.